This T cell receptor (beta chain) was sequenced in a study of CD8 T cells in ankylosing spondylitis. This clonotype has at least ten counts. Its antigen remains unknown. The germline V gene encodes CDR1 SGHRS and CDR2 YFSETQ. Trimming pared 6 bases from V and 3 bases from J, leaving 12 bases between. There are 14 residues in the CDR3. Study-level points and caveats: There was reportedly significant enrichment of clones that were disease-linked in matched ankylosing spondylitis synovial fluid.

TCRdb recomputed calls from the 5' RACE reads with MiXCR, one row per CDR3 protein. The data contain around 230,000 distinct CDR3 sequences, 8% to 9.5% of them singletons. The sequenced material came from blood, either unsorted or a sorted T cell fraction (not recorded which). The receptor's source is a male donor with ankylosing spondylitis or in good health (not recorded which). The chain links TRBV5-1 to TRBJ2-2; D ambiguous. The DNA of the CDR3 is TGCGCCAGCATTCCGAACAGCTACACCGGGGAGCTGTTTTTT. Translating it yields CASIPNSYTGELFF.